Listed below are T cell receptor beta chains from one sample, sequenced in a study of cytomegalovirus exposure and HLA in healthy donors. Sequencing was performed with immunoSEQ multiplex PCR; in TCRdb, only in-frame clones are kept and a portion is missing. This sample has about 120,000 clones; 79% occur once, and the top ten carry roughly 4.3%. The sequencing input was PBMCs. These TCRs come from a man aged 30 to 45 in good health and CMV-seropositive. The CDR3 runs from the conserved cysteine through the conserved F or W. The order of the fields is J gene, clone size, V gene, CDR3 length, D gene, CDR3 DNA, CDR3 protein. A D gene is named only where the DNA matches it firmly. Size is stated for part of the rows, as once, few or many counts, or as a class when the clone is expanded.

J: TRBJ1-3
size: -
V: TRBV18
length: 18
D: -
DNA: TGTGCCAGCTCACCCAATAGAGAAAAAGCCCTCCCTGGAAACACCATATATTTT
CDR3: CASSPNREKALPGNTIYF

J: TRBJ2-4
size: -
V: TRBV7-9
length: 17
D: TRBD1
DNA: TGTGCCAGCAGCCCTAGCTGGAGGGGGACAGGGATTTACATTCAGTACTTC
CDR3: CASSPSWRGTGIYIQYF

J: TRBJ2-7
size: -
V: TRBV4-3
length: 13
D: TRBD2
DNA: TGCGCCAGCTCGTCGGGGACTACCTACGAGCAGTACTTC
CDR3: CASSSGTTYEQYF

J: TRBJ1-1
size: few
V: TRBV6-1
length: 13
D: -
DNA: TGTGCCAGCAGCATGTGGGCGAACACTGAAGCTTTCTTT
CDR3: CASSMWANTEAFF

J: TRBJ1-5
size: -
V: TRBV5-1
length: 14
D: -
DNA: TGCGCCAGCAGCCCGAGCGACGGGGGGCAGCCCCAGCATTTT
CDR3: CASSPSDGGQPQHF

J: TRBJ1-2
size: once
V: TRBV5-1
length: 16
D: TRBD1
DNA: TGCGCCAGCAGCCTGAAGGGGGCAGGCATTAACTATGGCCACACCTTC
CDR3: CASSLKGAGINYGHTF

J: TRBJ2-7
size: -
V: TRBV6-1
length: 14
D: -
DNA: TGTGCCAGCAGTGAACCTAGGAGCACCTACGAGCAGTACTTC
CDR3: CASSEPRSTYEQYF

J: TRBJ1-3
size: -
V: TRBV7-9
length: 17
D: -
DNA: TGTGCCAGCAGCTTATTGTTAGGACAGAGCTCTGGAAACACCATATATTTT
CDR3: CASSLLLGQSSGNTIYF

J: TRBJ1-2
size: -
V: TRBV5-6
length: 14
D: -
DNA: TGTGCCAGCAGGAAAGAGGTTTTCAACTATGGCTACACCTTC
CDR3: CASRKEVFNYGYTF

J: TRBJ1-2
size: -
V: TRBV7-9
length: 12
D: -
DNA: TGTTCCAGCAGCTTTGGGGAGGGTGGCTACACCTTC
CDR3: CSSSFGEGGYTF

J: TRBJ1-1
size: -
V: TRBV5-6
length: 14
D: -
DNA: TGTGCCAGCAGTTTTGGGTGGGGGGACGGTGAAGCTTTCTTT
CDR3: CASSFGWGDGEAFF

J: TRBJ1-2
size: -
V: TRBV7-8
length: 13
D: -
DNA: TGTGCCAGCAGCTTAGCGTCAGGGAATGGCTACACCTTC
CDR3: CASSLASGNGYTF

J: TRBJ1-1
size: -
V: TRBV9
length: 14
D: -
DNA: TGTGCCAGCAGCGCATGGGGCCATGGGAATTCGGCTTTCTTT
CDR3: CASSAWGHGNSAFF

J: TRBJ2-1
size: -
V: TRBV9
length: 16
D: TRBD2
DNA: TGTGCCAGCAGCGCGGATGGGACTAGCGGGGGTTGGGAGCAGTTCTTC
CDR3: CASSADGTSGGWEQFF

J: TRBJ1-2
size: -
V: TRBV5-4
length: 13
D: -
DNA: TGTGCCAGCAGCTTTGCGACAGAAAATGGCTACACCTTC
CDR3: CASSFATENGYTF

J: TRBJ2-2
size: -
V: TRBV7-3
length: 13
D: TRBD1
DNA: TGTGCCAGCAGTCGCCAGGGGGTCGGGGAGCTGTTTTTT
CDR3: CASSRQGVGELFF

J: TRBJ2-1
size: -
V: TRBV19
length: 15
D: TRBD2
DNA: TGTGCCAGTAGTATCGGCGGGAGTTACTACAATGAGCAGTTCTTC
CDR3: CASSIGGSYYNEQFF

J: TRBJ2-1
size: -
V: TRBV11-2
length: 15
D: TRBD1
DNA: TGTGCCAGCAGCGGTGGGACAGGGGTCAACAATGAGCAGTTCTTC
CDR3: CASSGGTGVNNEQFF

J: TRBJ2-2
size: -
V: TRBV6-5
length: 15
D: TRBD2
DNA: TGTGCCAGCAGTCTAGCGGGAGAATCTGTCGGGGAGCTGTTTTTT
CDR3: CASSLAGESVGELFF

J: TRBJ2-5
size: -
V: TRBV18
length: 15
D: -
DNA: TGTGCCAGCTCACCGATGTCCGGGGGTTGGGAGACCCAGTACTTC
CDR3: CASSPMSGGWETQYF

J: TRBJ2-7
size: -
V: TRBV19
length: 12
D: -
DNA: TGTGCCAGTAGTAATCCGGGTTCCCCCAGGTACTTC
CDR3: CASSNPGSPRYF

J: TRBJ2-1
size: -
V: TRBV5-6
length: 13
D: -
DNA: TGTGCCAGCAGTCTTTATTCGTACAATGAGCAGTTCTTC
CDR3: CASSLYSYNEQFF

J: TRBJ2-7
size: -
V: TRBV9
length: 14
D: TRBD1
DNA: TGTGCCAGCAGCCCTACAGGGGTCACCTACGAGCAGTACTTC
CDR3: CASSPTGVTYEQYF

J: TRBJ1-1
size: -
V: TRBV6-1
length: 12
D: -
DNA: TGTGCCAGCAGTGCTATGAACACTGAAGCTTTCTTT
CDR3: CASSAMNTEAFF

J: TRBJ2-7
size: -
V: TRBV11-3
length: 16
D: TRBD2
DNA: TGTGCCAGCAGCTTAGATGGGACTAGCGGGACCTACGAGCAGTACTTC
CDR3: CASSLDGTSGTYEQYF

J: TRBJ2-3
size: few
V: TRBV11-3
length: 14
D: TRBD2
DNA: TGTGCCAGCAGCTCCGGGACTAGCGTTGATACGCAGTATTTT
CDR3: CASSSGTSVDTQYF

J: TRBJ1-4
size: few
V: TRBV6-1
length: 14
D: -
DNA: TGTGCCAGCAACCCGGCCAGGCGTTCAGGAAAACTGTTTTTT
CDR3: CASNPARRSGKLFF

J: TRBJ2-7
size: -
V: TRBV5-1
length: 13
D: -
DNA: TGCGCCAGCAGTCCCCCAGACTCCTACGAGCAGTACTTC
CDR3: CASSPPDSYEQYF

J: TRBJ2-5
size: -
V: TRBV2
length: 16
D: -
DNA: TGTGCCAGCAGTGAAATAACAGCCCCACGCGGGAAGACCCAGTACTTC
CDR3: CASSEITAPRGKTQYF

J: TRBJ2-1
size: -
V: TRBV2
length: 14
D: -
DNA: TGTGCCAGCATTAGGGCAGGGCGCCGCAATGAGCAGTTCTTC
CDR3: CASIRAGRRNEQFF

J: TRBJ2-1
size: -
V: TRBV5-1
length: 17
D: TRBD2
DNA: TGCGCCAGCAGCTTCGCTTTTCCTAGCGGGAGTGGGAATGAGCAGTTCTTC
CDR3: CASSFAFPSGSGNEQFF

J: TRBJ1-4
size: -
V: TRBV6-5
length: 14
D: TRBD1
DNA: TGTGCCAGCAGTTACGGACAGGGTGGTGAAAAACTGTTTTTT
CDR3: CASSYGQGGEKLFF

J: TRBJ2-7
size: -
V: TRBV19
length: 15
D: TRBD1
DNA: TGTGCCAGTAGTATAGGGACAGGGACTTCCTACGAGCAGTACTTC
CDR3: CASSIGTGTSYEQYF

J: TRBJ2-7
size: -
V: TRBV28
length: 13
D: -
DNA: TGTGCCAGCAGGCTACCGGGGAGTCGCGAGCAGTACTTC
CDR3: CASRLPGSREQYF

J: TRBJ2-1
size: -
V: TRBV28
length: 15
D: -
DNA: TGTGCCAGTTCCCACGCGCGGGGCGCCTACAATGAGCAGTTCTTC
CDR3: CASSHARGAYNEQFF

J: TRBJ1-6
size: -
V: TRBV5-1
length: 15
D: -
DNA: TGCGCCAGCAGCTTAGGGGCCTCTATTGATTCACCCCTCCACTTT
CDR3: CASSLGASIDSPLHF

J: TRBJ1-1
size: few
V: TRBV6-5
length: 14
D: -
DNA: TGTGCCAGCAGTTACGCCCCCGGGAACACTGAAGCTTTCTTT
CDR3: CASSYAPGNTEAFF

J: TRBJ2-1
size: -
V: TRBV12-5
length: 13
D: -
DNA: TGTGCTAGTGGTTTGTCTATTTCAGGATATGAGTTCTTC
CDR3: CASGLSISGYEFF

J: TRBJ2-7
size: -
V: TRBV6-5
length: 16
D: -
DNA: TGTGCCAGCAGTTACTCGTGGGGACGGGAGCCCCCCGAGCAGTACTTC
CDR3: CASSYSWGREPPEQYF

J: TRBJ2-7
size: few
V: TRBV5-6
length: 14
D: -
DNA: TGTGCCAGCAGCTTGGGGACAGACACCTACGAGCAGTACTTC
CDR3: CASSLGTDTYEQYF

J: TRBJ1-5
size: -
V: TRBV6-1
length: 15
D: -
DNA: TGTGCCAGCAGTGACGCCGACTGGATCAATCAGCCCCAGCATTTT
CDR3: CASSDADWINQPQHF